The 2 T cell receptor beta chains below all came from one sample that was sequenced in a study of OX40 agonist ivuxolimab in advanced cancers. The repertoire was sequenced with immunoSEQ multiplex PCR; TCRdb's copy has only in-frame clones and lacks some. The sample consists of about 45,000 clones, around 84% of them appearing once. The starting material was CD4+ or CD8+ T cells sorted from blood, obtained in a trial of the OX40 agonist ivuxolimab. Every receptor here comes from an adult with an advanced solid tumor such as melanoma, head and neck, liver or kidney cancer.

The table lists this clone with a few counts. V and J are TRBV6-1 and TRBJ1-1; tentatively, D is TRBD1 (6 bases). Germline-derived CDR1 and CDR2 are MNHNS and SASEGT. The CDR3 totals 18 residues. Trimming removed 4 bases from V and 2 bases from J, with 23 bases in between. Written as DNA, the CDR3 is TGTGCCAGCAGTGGAACTAATACTAACAGGGACCTAAACACTGAAGCTTTCTTT. This translates into CASSGTNTNRDLNTEAFF.

This chain connects TRBV6-1 to TRBJ2-7; D uncertain. V was clipped by 6 bases and J by 3 bases, with 6 bases between them. The CDR3 covers 11 residues. Germline lookup yields CDR1 MNHNS and CDR2 SASEGT. The CDR3 bases are TGTGCCAGCAGCCGGAGCTACGAGCAGTACTTC. The encoded protein is CASSRSYEQYF.